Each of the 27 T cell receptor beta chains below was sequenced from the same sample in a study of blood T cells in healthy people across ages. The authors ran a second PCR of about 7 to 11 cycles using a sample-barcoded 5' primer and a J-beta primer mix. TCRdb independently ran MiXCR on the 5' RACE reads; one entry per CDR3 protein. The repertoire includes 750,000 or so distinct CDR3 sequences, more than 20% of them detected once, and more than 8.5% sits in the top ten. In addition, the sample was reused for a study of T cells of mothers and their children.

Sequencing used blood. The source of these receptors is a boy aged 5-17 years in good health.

Here the CDR3 reads CASSFSGGPPKTQYF. For the CDR3, the DNA is TGTGCCAGCAGCTTTAGTGGGGGACCCCCGAAGACCCAGTACTTC. This chain joins TRBV7-2 and TRBJ2-5, with D perhaps matching TRBD1 or TRBD2 (5 bases each). CDR3 length: 15 residues. V was clipped by 3 bases and J by 6 bases, with 17 bases between them. Looked up from germline, CDR1 is SGHTA and CDR2 is FQGNSA.

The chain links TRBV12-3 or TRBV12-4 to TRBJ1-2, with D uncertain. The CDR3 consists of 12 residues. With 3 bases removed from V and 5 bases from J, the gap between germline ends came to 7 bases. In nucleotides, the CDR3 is TGTGCCAGCAGTTTTTCCCGATATGGCTACACCTTC. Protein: CASSFSRYGYTF.

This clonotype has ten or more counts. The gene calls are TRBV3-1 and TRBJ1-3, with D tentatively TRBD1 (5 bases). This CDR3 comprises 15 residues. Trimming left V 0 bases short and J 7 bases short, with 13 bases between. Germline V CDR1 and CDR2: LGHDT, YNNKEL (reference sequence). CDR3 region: CASSQDRGDHNTIYF. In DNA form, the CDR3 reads TGTGCCAGCAGCCAAGATAGAGGGGATCACAACACCATATATTTT. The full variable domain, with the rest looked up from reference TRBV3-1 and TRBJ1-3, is DTAVSQTPKYLVTQMGNDKSIKCEQNLGHDTMYWYKQDSKKFLKIMFSYNNKELIINETVPNRFSPKSPDKAHLNLHINSLELGDSAVYFCASSQDRGDHNTIYFGEGSWLTVV.

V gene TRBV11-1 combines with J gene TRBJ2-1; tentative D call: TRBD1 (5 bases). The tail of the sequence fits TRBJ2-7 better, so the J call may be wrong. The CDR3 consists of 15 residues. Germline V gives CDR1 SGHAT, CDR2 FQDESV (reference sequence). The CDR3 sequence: CASSLSLDTAYEQYF. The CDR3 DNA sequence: TGTGCCAGCAGCTTATCATTGGACACAGCCTACGAGCAGTACTTC.

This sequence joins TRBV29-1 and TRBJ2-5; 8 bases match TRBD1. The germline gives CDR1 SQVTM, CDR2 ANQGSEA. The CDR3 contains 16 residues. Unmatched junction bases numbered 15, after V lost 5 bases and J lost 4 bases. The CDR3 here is CSVSGGQEALRETQYF. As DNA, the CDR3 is TGCAGCGTTTCCGGGGGACAGGAAGCGTTGCGAGAGACCCAGTACTTC. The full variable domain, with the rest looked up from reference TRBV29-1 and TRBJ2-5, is SAVISQKPSRDICQRGTSLTIQCQVDSQVTMMFWYRQQPGQSLTLIATANQGSEATYESGFVIDKFPISRPNLTFSTLTVSNMSPEDSSIYLCSVSGGQEALRETQYFGPGTRLLVL.

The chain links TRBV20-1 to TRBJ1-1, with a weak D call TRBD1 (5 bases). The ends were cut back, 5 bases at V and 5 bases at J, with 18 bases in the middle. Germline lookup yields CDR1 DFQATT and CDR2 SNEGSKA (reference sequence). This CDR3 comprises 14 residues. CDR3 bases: TGCAGTGCTGGGGACTTAGGGGCGGTGACTGAAGCTTTCTTT. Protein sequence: CSAGDLGAVTEAFF.

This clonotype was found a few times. The CDR3 DNA follows: TGTGCCAGCAGTTACCCTCCTTTGACTAGCGGGAGCACAGATACGCAGTATTTT. Residues: CASSYPPLTSGSTDTQYF. The chain carries TRBV6-5 and TRBJ2-3; 10 nucleotides agree with TRBD2. This CDR3 is built from 18 residues. V gave up 2 bases and J gave up 0 bases; unmatched junction bases: 8. CDR1 and CDR2 from the germline V gene are MNHEY and SVGAGI.

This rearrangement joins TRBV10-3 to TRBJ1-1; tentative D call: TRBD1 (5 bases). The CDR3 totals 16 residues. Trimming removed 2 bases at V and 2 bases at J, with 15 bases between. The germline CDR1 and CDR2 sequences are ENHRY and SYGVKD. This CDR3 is CAISEPFTGTNTEAFF. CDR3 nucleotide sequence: TGTGCCATCAGTGAGCCCTTTACAGGAACCAACACTGAAGCTTTCTTT.

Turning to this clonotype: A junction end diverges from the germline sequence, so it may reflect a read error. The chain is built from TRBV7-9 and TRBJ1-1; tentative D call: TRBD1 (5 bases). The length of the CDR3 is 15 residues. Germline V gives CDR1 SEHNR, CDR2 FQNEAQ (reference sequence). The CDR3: CVSSFRATANTEAFF. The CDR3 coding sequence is TGTGTCAGCAGCTTCAGGGCGACCGCGAACACTGAAGCTTTCTTT.

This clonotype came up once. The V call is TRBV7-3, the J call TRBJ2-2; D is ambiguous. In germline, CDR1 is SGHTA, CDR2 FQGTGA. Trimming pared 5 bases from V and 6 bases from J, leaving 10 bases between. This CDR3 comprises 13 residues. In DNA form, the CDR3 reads TGTGCCAGCAGCCCGACAAGCTCCGGGGAGCTGTTTTTT. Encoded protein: CASSPTSSGELFF.

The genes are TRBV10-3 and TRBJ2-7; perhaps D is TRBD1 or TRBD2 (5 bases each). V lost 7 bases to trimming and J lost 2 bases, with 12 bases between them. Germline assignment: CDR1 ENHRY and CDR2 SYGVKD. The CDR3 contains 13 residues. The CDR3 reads CAITRDGAYEQYF. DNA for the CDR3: TGTGCCATCACCCGGGACGGGGCCTACGAGCAGTACTTC.

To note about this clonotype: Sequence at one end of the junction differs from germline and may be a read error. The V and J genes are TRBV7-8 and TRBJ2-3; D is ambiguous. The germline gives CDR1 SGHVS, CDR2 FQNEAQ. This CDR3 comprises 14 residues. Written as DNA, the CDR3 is TGTGCCAGCAGCCTTCCTCATCCGGCGTATACGGAGTATTTT. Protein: CASSLPHPAYTEYF.

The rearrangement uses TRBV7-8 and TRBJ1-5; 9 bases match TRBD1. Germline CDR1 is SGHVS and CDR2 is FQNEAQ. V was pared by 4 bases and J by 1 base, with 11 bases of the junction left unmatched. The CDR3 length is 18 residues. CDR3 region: CASSSTARTGASNQPQHF. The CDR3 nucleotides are TGTGCCAGCAGCTCGACTGCCCGGACAGGGGCGAGCAATCAGCCCCAGCATTTT.

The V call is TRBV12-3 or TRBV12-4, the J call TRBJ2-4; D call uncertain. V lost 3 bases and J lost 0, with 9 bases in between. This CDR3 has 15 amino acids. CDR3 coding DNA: TGTGCCAGCAGTTTGCCAGCTCTAGCCAAAAACATTCAGTACTTC. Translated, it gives CASSLPALAKNIQYF.

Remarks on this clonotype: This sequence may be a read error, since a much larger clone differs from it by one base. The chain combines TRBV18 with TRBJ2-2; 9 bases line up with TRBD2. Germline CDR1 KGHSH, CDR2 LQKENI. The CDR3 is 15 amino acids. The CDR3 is CACSPLAGNTGELFF. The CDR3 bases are TGTGCCTGCTCACCACTAGCGGGGAACACCGGGGAGCTGTTTTTT.

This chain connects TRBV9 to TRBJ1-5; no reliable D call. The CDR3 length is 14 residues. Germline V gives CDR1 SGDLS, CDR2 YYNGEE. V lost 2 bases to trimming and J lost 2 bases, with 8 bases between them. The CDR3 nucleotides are TGTGCCAGCAGCGTTGCTGGAGGCAATCAGCCCCAGCATTTT. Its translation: CASSVAGGNQPQHF. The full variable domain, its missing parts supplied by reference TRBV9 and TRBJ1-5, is DSGVTQTPKHLITATGQRVTLRCSPRSGDLSVYWYQQSLDQGLQFLIQYYNGEERAKGNILERFSAQQFPDLHSELNLSSLELGDSALYFCASSVAGGNQPQHFGDGTRLSIL.

CDR3 protein: CASSFDSRTDTQYF. In nucleotides, the CDR3 is TGTGCCAGCAGTTTCGACTCCCGCACAGATACGCAGTATTTT. This chain links TRBV6-2 or TRBV6-3 with TRBJ2-3; no firm D call. The germline gives CDR1 MNHEY, CDR2 SVGEGT. CDR3 length: 14 amino acids. V was clipped by 4 bases and J by 1 base, with 9 bases between them.

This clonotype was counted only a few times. CDR3: CSVLADYEQYF. The CDR3 bases are TGCAGCGTTCTGGCGGACTACGAGCAGTACTTC. This rearrangement joins TRBV29-1 to TRBJ2-5; D remains ambiguous. The better agreement between TRBJ2-7 and the DNA end casts doubt on the J call. CDR1 is SQVTM and CDR2 is ANQGSEA in the germline V gene. The length of the CDR3 is 11 residues.

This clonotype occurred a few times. CDR3 sequence: CASSGTGGGYGYTF. Written as DNA, the CDR3 is TGTGCCAGCAGCGGGACAGGGGGCGGCTATGGCTACACCTTC. V and J are TRBV2 and TRBJ1-2, with TRBD1 identical over 12 bases. This CDR3 comprises 14 residues. Trimming cost V 6 bases and J 4 bases; bases outside gene matches: 3. Germline lookup yields CDR1 SNHLY and CDR2 FYNNEI. The whole variable domain, remainder taken from reference TRBV2 and TRBJ1-2, is EPEVTQTPSHQVTQMGQEVILRCVPISNHLYFYWYRQILGQKVEFLVSFYNNEISEKSEIFDDQFSVERPDGSNFTLKIRSTKLEDSAMYFCASSGTGGGYGYTFGSGTRLTVV.

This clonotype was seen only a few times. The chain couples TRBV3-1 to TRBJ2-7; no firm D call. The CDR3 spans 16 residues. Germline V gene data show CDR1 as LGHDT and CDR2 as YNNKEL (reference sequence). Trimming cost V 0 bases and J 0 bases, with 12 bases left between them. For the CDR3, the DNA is TGTGCCAGCAGCCAAGAGTACATATCGGGCTCCTACGAGCAGTACTTC. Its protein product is CASSQEYISGSYEQYF.

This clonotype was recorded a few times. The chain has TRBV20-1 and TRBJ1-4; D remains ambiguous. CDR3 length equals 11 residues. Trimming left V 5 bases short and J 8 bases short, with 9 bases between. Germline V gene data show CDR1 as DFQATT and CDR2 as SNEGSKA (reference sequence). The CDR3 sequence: CSALRTEKLFF. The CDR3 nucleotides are TGCAGTGCTTTAAGGACCGAAAAACTGTTTTTT.

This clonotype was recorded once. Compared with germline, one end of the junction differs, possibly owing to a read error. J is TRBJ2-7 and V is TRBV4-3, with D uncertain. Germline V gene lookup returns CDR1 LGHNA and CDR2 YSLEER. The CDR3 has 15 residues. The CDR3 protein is CASSQDYRILAPTHF. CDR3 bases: TGCGCCAGCAGCCAAGATTACCGGATCTTGGCTCCCACGCACTTC.

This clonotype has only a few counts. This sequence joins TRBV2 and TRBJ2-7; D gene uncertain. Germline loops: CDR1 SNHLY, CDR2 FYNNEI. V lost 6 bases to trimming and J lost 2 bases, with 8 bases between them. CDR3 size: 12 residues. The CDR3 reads CASRTLTYEQYF. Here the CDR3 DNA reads TGTGCCAGCAGGACACTGACCTACGAGCAGTACTTC.

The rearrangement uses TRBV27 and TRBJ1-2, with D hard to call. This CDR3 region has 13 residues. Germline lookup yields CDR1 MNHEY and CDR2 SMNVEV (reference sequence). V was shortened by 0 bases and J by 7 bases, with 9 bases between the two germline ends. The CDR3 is CASSLSWSGGYTF. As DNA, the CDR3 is TGTGCCAGCAGTTTATCCTGGAGCGGTGGCTACACCTTC.

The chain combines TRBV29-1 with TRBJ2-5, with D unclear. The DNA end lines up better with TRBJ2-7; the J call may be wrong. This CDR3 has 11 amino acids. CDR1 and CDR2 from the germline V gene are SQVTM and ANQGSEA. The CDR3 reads CSVVYGPEQYF. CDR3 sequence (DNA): TGCAGCGTTGTCTATGGGCCCGAGCAGTACTTC.

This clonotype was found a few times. CDR3 nucleotides: TGTGCCAGCAGTGAAGCCTCATCCCCAGCGGGCCTAGCCAAAAACATTCAGTACTTC. Protein: CASSEASSPAGLAKNIQYF. The chain joins TRBV6-1 to TRBJ2-4; maybe TRBD2 (6 bases). Germline V lookup: CDR1 MNHNS, CDR2 SASEGT. V was trimmed by 0 bases and J by 0 bases, leaving 18 bases between them. The CDR3 covers 19 residues.

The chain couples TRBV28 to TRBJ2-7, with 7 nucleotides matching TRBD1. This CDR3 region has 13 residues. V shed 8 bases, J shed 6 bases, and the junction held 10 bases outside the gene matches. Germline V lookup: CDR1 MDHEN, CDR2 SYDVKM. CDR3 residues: CASGLTGLSEQYF. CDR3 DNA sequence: TGTGCCAGCGGCTTGACAGGGTTGAGCGAGCAGTACTTC.